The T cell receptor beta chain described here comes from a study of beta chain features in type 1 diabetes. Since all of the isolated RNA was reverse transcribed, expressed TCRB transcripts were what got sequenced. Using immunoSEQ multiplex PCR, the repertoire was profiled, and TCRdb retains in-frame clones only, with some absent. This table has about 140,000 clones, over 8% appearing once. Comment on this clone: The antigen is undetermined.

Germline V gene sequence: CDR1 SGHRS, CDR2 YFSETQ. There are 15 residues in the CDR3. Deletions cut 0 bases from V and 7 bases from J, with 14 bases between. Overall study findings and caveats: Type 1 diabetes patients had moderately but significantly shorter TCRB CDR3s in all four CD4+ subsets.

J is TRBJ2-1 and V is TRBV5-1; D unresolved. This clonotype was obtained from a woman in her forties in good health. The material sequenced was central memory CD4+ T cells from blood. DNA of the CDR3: TGCGCCAGCAGCTTGGCCGGCGCGGAGTGGAATGAGCAGTTCTTC. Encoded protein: CASSLAGAEWNEQFF. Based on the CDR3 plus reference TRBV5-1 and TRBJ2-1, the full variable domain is KAGVTQTPRYLIKTRGQQVTLSCSPISGHRSVSWYQQTPGQGLQFLFEYFSETQRNKGNFPGRFSGRQFSNSRSEMNVSTLELGDSALYLCASSLAGAEWNEQFFGPGTRLTVL.